This TCR beta chain came from a study of T-cell reconstitution after alpha-beta-depleted transplantation in children. The TCRbeta library was prepared with unique molecular identifiers. TCRdb reprocessed the PCR reads via MiXCR and lists one record per CDR3 protein. The sample includes more than 250,000 distinct CDR3 sequences, 9.9% seen only once; the top ten take over 9%. The V and J ends lost 4 bases and 2 bases respectively, with 16 bases between them. Germline V gene sequence: CDR1 DFQATT, CDR2 SNEGSKA (reference sequence). CDR3 length: 15 residues. V usage is TRBV20-1 and J usage is TRBJ2-3, with TRBD2 as a possible D gene (6 bases). The TCR comes from a human donor who donated a stem cell graft to a child with SCID. The sample here was PBMCs from the stem cell graft donor, taken from the stem cell graft. CDR3 amino acids: CSANSGAGFTDTQYF. CDR3 coding DNA: TGCAGTGCTAATTCCGGGGCGGGGTTCACAGATACGCAGTATTTT.